The 31 T cell receptor beta chains below were found in one sample sequenced in a study of cytomegalovirus exposure and HLA in healthy donors. This PCR relied on a set of 60 Vbeta primers and 13 Jbeta primers. Here immunoSEQ multiplex PCR was the method, and the copy in TCRdb shows in-frame clones only, minus some. Found here are 90,000 to 120,000 clones, around three quarters of them singletons; the top ten hold around 3%. Sequencing was carried out using PBMCs. All receptors derive from a woman aged 40 to 55 in good health and CMV-seronegative.

The rearrangement joins TRBV5-4 to TRBJ2-3, with 9 bases that match TRBD1. The CDR3 length is 12 residues. From germline, CDR1 is SGHNT and CDR2 YYREEE (reference sequence). After removal of 5 bases from V and 9 bases from J, the junction contained 4 bases not matched to a gene. CDR3 in DNA: TGTGCCAGCAGGTCACAGGGGGCGACGCAGTATTTT. Encoded protein: CASRSQGATQYF.

V and J are TRBV23-1 and TRBJ2-7; TRBD1 aligns across 9 bases. TRBV23-1 is an ORF; its function is uncertain. J lost 4 bases, V lost 1 base, and 20 bases had no gene match. This CDR3 has 20 amino acids. The CDR3 is CASSQYRGRVNRKGVYEQYF. In nucleotides, the CDR3 is TGCGCCAGCAGTCAATACAGGGGGCGCGTAAATCGGAAGGGGGTTTACGAGCAGTACTTC.

This chain joins TRBV28 and TRBJ2-4, with 9 nucleotides matching TRBD2. The ends lost 6 bases at V and 3 bases at J; junction bases unmatched: 6. The CDR3 length is 15 residues. Germline CDR1 MDHEN, CDR2 SYDVKM. The CDR3 DNA is TGTGCCAGCAGCACTAGCGGGTCGGACAAAAACATTCAGTACTTC. Protein product: CASSTSGSDKNIQYF.

The chain couples TRBV7-2 to TRBJ1-3, with D maybe TRBD1 (5 bases). V lost 3 bases, J lost 0 bases, and 12 bases lay in between. The CDR3 is 16 amino acids. Germline V lookup: CDR1 SGHTA, CDR2 FQGNSA. CDR3 coding DNA: TGTGCCAGCAGCTTGGGGACTCCTAGCTCTGGAAACACCATATATTTT. It specifies CASSLGTPSSGNTIYF. The complete variable domain, with remaining parts taken from reference TRBV7-2 and TRBJ1-3, reads GAGVSQSPSNKVTEKGKDVELRCDPISGHTALYWYRQSLGQGLEFLIYFQGNSAPDKSGLPSDRFSAERTGGSVSTLTIQRTQQEDSAVYLCASSLGTPSSGNTIYFGEGSWLTVV.

The chain couples TRBV5-4 to TRBJ1-2; 8 bases align to TRBD1. The CDR3 loop spans 15 amino acids. With V trimmed by 4 bases and J by 14 bases, 19 bases remained unmatched. Germline loops: CDR1 SGHNT, CDR2 YYREEE (reference sequence). The CDR3 loop is CASSQGQGWSSKETF. The CDR3 DNA is TGTGCCAGCAGCCAAGGACAGGGTTGGTCCTCAAAGGAGACCTTC.

The chain employs TRBV28 and TRBJ2-7; 11 nucleotides match TRBD2. Germline trimming cut 8 bases from V and 0 bases from J; bases unmatched to any gene: 9. The V gene's germline CDR1 is MDHEN and CDR2 SYDVKM. CDR3 length: 16 residues. CDR3 amino acids: CASSSVAGGSSYEQYF. Written as DNA, the CDR3 is TGTGCCAGCTCCTCTGTAGCGGGAGGGAGCTCCTACGAGCAGTACTTC.

This CDR3 is CASSPLTVYNEQFF. CDR3 coding DNA: TGTGCCAGTAGTCCGTTGACAGTTTACAATGAGCAGTTCTTC. The chain employs TRBV19 and TRBJ2-1, with D perhaps TRBD1 (5 bases). Trimming pared 5 bases from V and 4 bases from J, leaving 12 bases between. Germline V gene sequence: CDR1 LNHDA, CDR2 SQIVND (reference sequence). The length of the CDR3 is 14 residues.

The chain uses TRBV7-2 and TRBJ2-3; TRBD1 matches 8 bases. There are 16 residues in the CDR3. Germline-derived CDR1 and CDR2 are SGHTA and FQGNSA. The junction had 10 bases not matched to a gene; V was cut back by 5 bases and J by 3 bases. CDR3 sequence: CASSAYPRTGTDTQYF. CDR3 DNA: TGTGCCAGCAGCGCCTATCCGCGGACAGGGACAGATACGCAGTATTTT.

This sequence joins TRBV4-3 and TRBJ2-2, with 7 bases matching TRBD2. Germline CDR1 is LGHNA and CDR2 is YSLEER. The CDR3 runs 15 residues. V shed 4 bases, J shed 1 base, and the junction held 3 bases outside the gene matches. CDR3 DNA sequence: TGCGCCAGCAGCCTTAGCGGGCAGAACACCGGGGAGCTGTTTTTT. It specifies CASSLSGQNTGELFF.

The chain has TRBV27 and TRBJ1-4, with TRBD1 matching over 8 bases. V lost 8 bases and J lost 5; bases outside the gene matches: 7. The CDR3 is 14 residues long. CDR1 and CDR2 (germline): MNHEY, SMNVEV (reference sequence). This chain's CDR3 is CASGRTGPNEKLFF. CDR3 coding DNA: TGTGCCAGCGGCCGGACAGGGCCGAATGAAAAACTGTTTTTT.

The V call is TRBV6-6, the J call TRBJ2-1, with 10 bases matching TRBD1. Germline assignment: CDR1 MNHNY and CDR2 SVGAGI (reference sequence). V lost 6 bases to trimming and J lost 4 bases; unmatched junction nucleotides: 9. The CDR3 is made up of 16 amino acids. The CDR3, as DNA: TGTGCCAGCAGACCGTGGACAGGGGGAAAATACAATGAGCAGTTCTTC. Translation: CASRPWTGGKYNEQFF.

The V and J genes are TRBV28 and TRBJ2-1; tentative D call: TRBD1 (5 bases). Germline V gene data show CDR1 as MDHEN and CDR2 as SYDVKM. This CDR3 comprises 15 residues. The germline V and J ends were trimmed by 2 bases and 5 bases, with 13 bases remaining between them. The CDR3 DNA follows: TGTGCCAGCAGTTTAGGGCAGGGAAGGGACAATGAGCAGTTCTTC. Translating it yields CASSLGQGRDNEQFF.

V gene TRBV7-6 combines with J gene TRBJ2-2, with D hard to call. This CDR3 contains 14 residues. CDR1 SGHVS and CDR2 FNYEAQ come from the germline V gene. V lost 0 bases to trimming and J lost 9 bases, with 11 bases between them. The CDR3 loop is CASSLADSPRELFF. DNA of the CDR3: TGTGCCAGCAGCTTAGCCGACTCCCCTCGGGAGCTGTTTTTT.

The chain carries TRBV9 and TRBJ1-2; 7 bases align to TRBD1. The germline gives CDR1 SGDLS, CDR2 YYNGEE. The V gene end was trimmed by 0 bases and the J gene end by 2 bases; junction bases not matched to a gene: 4. This CDR3 comprises 15 residues. The CDR3 here is CASSVVGTANYGYTF. CDR3 sequence (DNA): TGTGCCAGCAGCGTAGTAGGGACAGCCAACTATGGCTACACCTTC.

This clone showed up just once. The chain employs TRBV5-8 and TRBJ2-5, with 9 nucleotides matching TRBD1. The DNA end is more similar to TRBJ2-7, so the J call may be wrong. This CDR3 is built from 11 residues. Germline CDR1 is SGHTS and CDR2 is YDEGEE. This CDR3 reads CASPTGGEQYF. Written as DNA, the CDR3 is TGTGCCAGCCCGACAGGGGGCGAGCAGTACTTC.

CDR3 sequence reads: CASSLEPTGRPNYGYTF. The CDR3 DNA reads TGTGCCAGCAGCTTAGAGCCCACAGGGCGTCCGAACTATGGCTACACCTTC. This chain uses TRBV7-2 with TRBJ1-2, with D perhaps matching TRBD1 (6 bases). The CDR3 runs to 17 residues. Germline assignment: CDR1 SGHTA and CDR2 FQGNSA. V lost 1 base and J lost 2, with 17 bases in between. Looking up the rest from reference TRBV7-2 and TRBJ1-2 gives the full variable domain: GAGVSQSPSNKVTEKGKDVELRCDPISGHTALYWYRQSLGQGLEFLIYFQGNSAPDKSGLPSDRFSAERTGGSVSTLTIQRTQQEDSAVYLCASSLEPTGRPNYGYTFGSGTRLTVV.

Only one count was recorded for this clone. CDR3 residues: CASSQGAGQPQHF. CDR3 sequence (DNA): TGTGCCAGCAGCCAAGGGGCGGGTCAGCCCCAGCATTTT. The chain is built from TRBV4-2 and TRBJ1-5; D gene ambiguous. The length of the CDR3 is 13 residues. V was cut by 1 base and J by 6 bases, with 7 bases left in between. Germline loops: CDR1 LGHNA, CDR2 YNFKEQ.

The chain links TRBV5-1 to TRBJ2-5; 8 nucleotides agree with TRBD1. Looked up from germline, CDR1 is SGHRS and CDR2 is YFSETQ. The junction had 9 bases not matched to a gene; V was cut back by 0 bases and J by 2 bases. The CDR3 spans 17 residues. The CDR3 coding sequence is TGCGCCAGCAGCTTGGCGGGGACAGGCGAAGGTCAAGAGACCCAGTACTTC. This codes for CASSLAGTGEGQETQYF. Filled out from reference TRBV5-1 and TRBJ2-5, the complete variable domain reads KAGVTQTPRYLIKTRGQQVTLSCSPISGHRSVSWYQQTPGQGLQFLFEYFSETQRNKGNFPGRFSGRQFSNSRSEMNVSTLELGDSALYLCASSLAGTGEGQETQYFGPGTRLLVL.

The table lists this clone with a few counts. The chain carries TRBV2 and TRBJ1-5, with a possible D match to TRBD1 (5 bases). The germline V and J ends were trimmed by 0 bases and 7 bases, with 13 bases remaining between them. This CDR3 is built from 15 residues. Germline CDR1 and CDR2: SNHLY and FYNNEI. CDR3 sequence (DNA): TGTGCCAGCAGTGAAGCAGGAGGGGAAGGGCAGCCCCAGCATTTT. This encodes CASSEAGGEGQPQHF.

The genes are TRBV15 and TRBJ1-1; D perhaps matches TRBD1 (6 bases). CDR3 size: 15 residues. Germline lookup yields CDR1 LNHNV and CDR2 YYDKDF (reference sequence). Trimming shortened V by 5 bases and J by 5 bases, and 18 bases separated the two germline ends. CDR3 amino acids: CATSRRGGTRTEAFF. CDR3 in DNA: TGTGCCACCAGCCGCCGGGGAGGGACAAGGACTGAAGCTTTCTTT. The full variable domain, its missing parts supplied by reference TRBV15 and TRBJ1-1, is DAMVIQNPRYQVTQFGKPVTLSCSQTLNHNVMYWYQQKSSQAPKLLFHYYDKDFNNEADTPDNFQSRRPNTSFCFLDIRSPGLGDTAMYLCATSRRGGTRTEAFFGQGTRLTVV.

The chain joins TRBV11-2 to TRBJ2-7, with D uncertain. Trimming pared 5 bases from V and 11 bases from J, leaving 16 bases between. The CDR3 is 12 amino acids. Germline values: CDR1 SGHAT, CDR2 FQNNGV. CDR3 loop: CASSPNDKVEYF. The CDR3 nucleotides are TGTGCCAGCAGCCCCAACGACAAGGTAGAGTACTTC.

The V gene is TRBV30, the J gene TRBJ2-3; possible D gene TRBD1, 5 bases. The V and J ends lost 0 bases and 0 bases respectively, with 7 bases between them. This CDR3 region has 14 residues. Germline CDR1 is GTSNPN and CDR2 is SVGIG (reference sequence). The CDR3 protein is CAWSVGVSTDTQYF. CDR3 nucleotide sequence: TGTGCCTGGAGTGTAGGGGTGAGCACAGATACGCAGTATTTT.

A word on this clone: Other DNA variants within this sample encode the same CDR3. CDR3 DNA sequence: TGTGCCAGCAGTTTCTTGGGACAGGGGAACACTGAAGCTTTCTTT. Translation: CASSFLGQGNTEAFF. The J gene is TRBJ1-1, the V gene TRBV27; 9 nucleotides match TRBD1. Germline V gene data show CDR1 as MNHEY and CDR2 as SMNVEV (reference sequence). The CDR3 has 15 amino acids. The V segment lost 3 bases and the J segment 1 base; nucleotides outside the gene matches: 3.

This chain joins TRBV4-3 and TRBJ2-5; 8 bases are a match to TRBD2. Matching the DNA end better, TRBJ2-7 makes the J call doubtful. This CDR3 is 15 amino acids long. Germline V gene data show CDR1 as LGHNA and CDR2 as YSLEER. CDR3 residues: CASSQGQRGPYEQYF. The CDR3 DNA reads as TGCGCCAGCAGCCAAGGGCAGCGGGGGCCTTACGAGCAGTACTTC.

This clone has a handful of counts. J is TRBJ1-5 and V is TRBV7-2; the match to TRBD1 covers 8 bases. With V trimmed by 5 bases and J by 8 bases, 5 bases remained unmatched. The CDR3 is 13 amino acids. CDR1 and CDR2 from the germline V gene are SGHTA and FQGNSA. As DNA, the CDR3 is TGTGCCAGCAGCCGGGACAGGAGTGAGCCCCAGCATTTT. Encoded protein: CASSRDRSEPQHF. Looking up the rest from reference TRBV7-2 and TRBJ1-5 gives the full variable domain: GAGVSQSPSNKVTEKGKDVELRCDPISGHTALYWYRQSLGQGLEFLIYFQGNSAPDKSGLPSDRFSAERTGGSVSTLTIQRTQQEDSAVYLCASSRDRSEPQHFGDGTRLSIL.

The chain couples TRBV6-5 to TRBJ2-7; 9 nucleotides line up with TRBD1. CDR3 size: 15 residues. The germline V gene has CDR1 MNHEY and CDR2 SVGAGI. After removal of 4 bases from V and 6 bases from J, the junction contained 10 bases not matched to a gene. The CDR3 is CASSSLPGQGSEQYF. For the CDR3, the DNA is TGTGCCAGCAGTTCCCTCCCGGGACAGGGATCCGAGCAGTACTTC.

This clone has only a few counts. This chain links TRBV6-4 with TRBJ2-2; TRBD1 is a possible D gene (5 bases). The CDR3 runs to 14 residues. V lost 5 bases to trimming and J lost 1 base, with 8 bases between them. From germline, CDR1 is MRHNA and CDR2 SNTAGT. CDR3 region: CASSRTLNTGELFF. DNA for the CDR3: TGTGCCAGCAGTCGGACACTGAACACCGGGGAGCTGTTTTTT.

CDR3 residues: CASSHRGTSTDTQYF. CDR3 nucleotides: TGTGCCAGCAGCCACCGGGGGACTAGCACAGATACGCAGTATTTT. J is TRBJ2-3 and V is TRBV6-5; D may be TRBD2 (6 bases). CDR3 size: 15 residues. V was clipped by 6 bases and J by 0 bases, with 13 bases between them. Germline V gives CDR1 MNHEY, CDR2 SVGAGI.

This clone was observed a handful of times. The V and J genes are TRBV19 and TRBJ2-1; 14 bases line up with TRBD2. Germline V gene lookup returns CDR1 LNHDA and CDR2 SQIVND (reference sequence). The CDR3 has 17 amino acids. The J segment lost 4 bases and the V segment lost 5 bases, leaving 7 bases of the junction unmatched. DNA of the CDR3: TGTGCCAGTAGTCCGAGACTAGCGGGAGGGGGGTACAATGAGCAGTTCTTC. It specifies CASSPRLAGGGYNEQFF.

This rearrangement joins TRBV28 to TRBJ2-2, with D tentatively TRBD1 (6 bases). The germline V gene encodes CDR1 MDHEN and CDR2 SYDVKM. The CDR3 is 15 amino acids. Trimming shortened V by 2 bases and J by 0 bases, and 7 bases separated the two germline ends. CDR3 region: CASSLGTTNTGELFF. The CDR3 bases are TGTGCCAGCAGTTTAGGGACAACGAACACCGGGGAGCTGTTTTTT.

The CDR3: CASSWTTGGSYEQYF. For the CDR3, the DNA is TGCGCCAGCAGCTGGACGACAGGGGGCTCCTACGAGCAGTACTTC. The rearrangement uses TRBV5-1 and TRBJ2-5, with 9 bases matching TRBD1. The end of the DNA is better explained by TRBJ2-7, so the J call may be wrong. Germline V lookup: CDR1 SGHRS, CDR2 YFSETQ. This CDR3 has 15 residues.